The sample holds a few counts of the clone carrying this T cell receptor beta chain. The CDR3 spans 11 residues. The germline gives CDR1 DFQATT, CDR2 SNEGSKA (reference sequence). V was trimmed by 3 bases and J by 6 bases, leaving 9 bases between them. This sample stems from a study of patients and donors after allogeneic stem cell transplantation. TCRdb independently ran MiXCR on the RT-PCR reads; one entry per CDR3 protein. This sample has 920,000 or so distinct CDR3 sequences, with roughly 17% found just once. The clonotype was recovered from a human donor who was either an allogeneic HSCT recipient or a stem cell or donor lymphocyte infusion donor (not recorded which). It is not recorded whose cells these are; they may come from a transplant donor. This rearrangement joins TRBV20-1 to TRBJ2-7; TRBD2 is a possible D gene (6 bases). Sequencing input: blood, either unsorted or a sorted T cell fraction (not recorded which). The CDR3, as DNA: TGCAGTGCTAGGGACTACTCCGAGCAGTACTTC. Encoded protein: CSARDYSEQYF.